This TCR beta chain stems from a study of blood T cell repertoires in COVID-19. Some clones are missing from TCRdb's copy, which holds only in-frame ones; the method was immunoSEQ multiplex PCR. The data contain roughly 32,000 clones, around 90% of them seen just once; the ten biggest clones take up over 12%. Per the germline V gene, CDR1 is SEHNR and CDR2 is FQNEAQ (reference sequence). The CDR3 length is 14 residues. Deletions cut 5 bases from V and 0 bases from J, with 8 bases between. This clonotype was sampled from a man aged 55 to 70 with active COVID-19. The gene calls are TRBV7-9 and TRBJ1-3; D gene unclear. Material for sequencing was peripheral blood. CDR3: CASSPDISGNTIYF. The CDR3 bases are TGTGCCAGCAGCCCCGACATCTCTGGAAACACCATATATTTT.